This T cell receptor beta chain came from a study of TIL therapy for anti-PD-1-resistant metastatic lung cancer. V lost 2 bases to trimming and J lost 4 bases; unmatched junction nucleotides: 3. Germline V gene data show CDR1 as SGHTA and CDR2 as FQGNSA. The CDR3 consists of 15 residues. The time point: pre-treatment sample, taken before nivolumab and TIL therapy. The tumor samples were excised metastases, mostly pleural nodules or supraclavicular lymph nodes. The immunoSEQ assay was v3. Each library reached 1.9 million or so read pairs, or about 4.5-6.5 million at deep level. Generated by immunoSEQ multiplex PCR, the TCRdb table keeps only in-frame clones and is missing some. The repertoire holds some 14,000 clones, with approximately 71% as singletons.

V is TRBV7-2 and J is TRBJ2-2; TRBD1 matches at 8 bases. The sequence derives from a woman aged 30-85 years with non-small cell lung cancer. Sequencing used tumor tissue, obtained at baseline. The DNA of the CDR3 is TGTGCCAGCAGCTTACAGGGGGCGAGCACCGGGGAGCTGTTTTTT. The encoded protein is CASSLQGASTGELFF.